The rows below give T cell receptor beta chains drawn from one sample of a study of cytomegalovirus exposure and HLA in healthy donors. Here immunoSEQ multiplex PCR was the method, and the copy in TCRdb shows in-frame clones only, minus some. The data show approximately 150,000 clones, with around 79% seen just once and approximately 2.4% held by the top ten. Sequencing was performed on PBMCs. The receptors come from a female donor in good health and CMV-seronegative. Both conserved end residues are part of each CDR3. Each record gives: J gene, V gene, D gene, clone size, CDR3 DNA, CDR3 protein. The D gene is left open where the match is weak. Expanded clones are given a class, and other clones once, few, many or no size at all.

>TRBJ2-3|TRBV4-3|TRBD2|-
TGCGCCAGCAGCCAAGGGGCGACTAGCGGGAGTAGGGGCACAGATACGCAGTATTTT
CASSQGATSGSRGTDTQYF
>TRBJ2-3|TRBV14|-|-
TGTGCCAGCAGCCGAGCCACTAGTGATACGCAGTATTTT
CASSRATSDTQYF
>TRBJ2-1|TRBV27|TRBD2|-
TGTGCCAGCAGTACAAACAGCGGGGGGGCGGTCTACAATGAGCAGTTCTTC
CASSTNSGGAVYNEQFF
>TRBJ1-2|TRBV6-5|TRBD1|-
TGTGCCAGCAGGACGAGACAGGGAGAGGATGGCTACACCTTC
CASRTRQGEDGYTF
>TRBJ2-7|TRBV5-4|TRBD2|-
TGTGCCAGCAGCTCGGCTAGCGGGAGGGTTCTCCACGAGCAGTACTTC
CASSSASGRVLHEQYF
>TRBJ1-3|TRBV28|TRBD1|-
TGTGCCAGCAGTCCCTCACAGGGGATTATTTTTGGAAACACCATATATTTT
CASSPSQGIIFGNTIYF
>TRBJ1-2|TRBV19|-|-
TGTGCCAGTAGTCTCGGGGTTCCCTATGGCTACACCTTC
CASSLGVPYGYTF
>TRBJ1-4|TRBV7-2|-|-
TGTGCCAGCAGCTTGGGGACACAGGGCGAAAAACTGTTTTTT
CASSLGTQGEKLFF
>TRBJ1-1|TRBV19|-|-
TGTGCCAGTAGTATCCAGACAGCCACGAACACTGAAGCTTTCTTT
CASSIQTATNTEAFF
>TRBJ2-7|TRBV15|-|-
TGTGCAACCGGGTTCGGGAATTCCGACGAGCAGTACTTC
CATGFGNSDEQYF
>TRBJ2-7|TRBV5-1|TRBD1|-
TGCGCCAGCAGCTTGGTACAGGGGGAACGCTACGAGCAGTACTTC
CASSLVQGERYEQYF
>TRBJ2-2|TRBV7-9|TRBD1|-
TGTGCCAGCAGCTTCGGGGACAGGGACACCGGGGAGCTGTTTTTT
CASSFGDRDTGELFF
>TRBJ2-5|TRBV4-3|TRBD2|-
TGCGCCAGCAGCCAAGGTGCGCTAGCGGGAGGGTACCAAGAGACCCAGTACTTC
CASSQGALAGGYQETQYF
>TRBJ2-7|TRBV5-1|-|once
TGCGCCAGCGCGCCTTACGAGCAGTACTTC
CASAPYEQYF
>TRBJ1-2|TRBV6-1|-|-
TGTGCCAGCAGTGTCTCTATAGGGCAGGGGAACTATGGCTACACCTTC
CASSVSIGQGNYGYTF
>TRBJ2-4|TRBV2|-|-
TGTGCCAGCAGTGACGGGAACAAAAACATTCAGTACTTC
CASSDGNKNIQYF
>TRBJ1-2|TRBV28|-|-
TGTGCCAGCGGATGGGACAACTACACCTTC
CASGWDNYTF
>TRBJ2-7|TRBV4-2|-|-
TGTGCCAGCAGCCAAGAAGGCCGGCTGGGGAGATCCTACGAGCAGTACTTC
CASSQEGRLGRSYEQYF
>TRBJ2-1|TRBV7-2|-|-
TGTGCCAGCAGCACCGGGAGTGGTCCCTACAATGAGCAGTTCTTC
CASSTGSGPYNEQFF
>TRBJ1-1|TRBV29-1|-|-
TGCAGCGTTGAGGCAGGCATGAACACTGAAGCTTTCTTT
CSVEAGMNTEAFF
>TRBJ2-2|TRBV5-1|-|few
TGCGCCAGCAGCTTCGGGGACACCGGGGAGCTGTTTTTT
CASSFGDTGELFF
>TRBJ2-6|TRBV28|-|-
TGTGCCACCGATCTACGGGGATCCCGGGGGGCCAACGTCCTGACTTTC
CATDLRGSRGANVLTF
>TRBJ1-4|TRBV11-1|-|-
TGTGCCAGCAGCCCGACGGAGAATGAGAAACTGTTTTTT
CASSPTENEKLFF
>TRBJ2-3|TRBV2|TRBD2|-
TGTGCCAGCGTCCGTAGCGGGACAAACACAGATACGCAGTATTTT
CASVRSGTNTDTQYF
>TRBJ2-7|TRBV7-3|-|-
TGTGCCAGCAGCTTAATAAGGGGCCATCATACGTCCCACGAGCAGTACTTC
CASSLIRGHHTSHEQYF
>TRBJ1-1|TRBV9|-|once
TGTGCCAGCAGCGTAGAGGGTCAGGGGAACACTGAAGCTTTCTTT
CASSVEGQGNTEAFF
>TRBJ2-7|TRBV7-3|-|-
TGTGCCAGCAGCTTAATAAGGGGCCATCATACGTCCCACGAGCAGTACTTC
CASSLIRGHHTSHEQYF
>TRBJ1-1|TRBV4-3|-|few
TGCGCCAGCAGCCAAGCGGGTATTAACACTGAAGCTTTCTTT
CASSQAGINTEAFF
>TRBJ2-7|TRBV28|TRBD1|-
TGTGCCAGCACGCCGGCCGGGGAGGGACAGGGGTCTTACGAGCAGTACTTC
CASTPAGEGQGSYEQYF
>TRBJ1-1|TRBV7-9|-|-
TGTGCCAGCATCTTAGTGGGGGGTTTAAACACTGAAGCTTTCTTT
CASILVGGLNTEAFF
>TRBJ2-2|TRBV7-9|TRBD1|few
TGTGCCAGCAGCTTTACCACGGGACAGGGTATCACCGGGGAGCTGTTTTTT
CASSFTTGQGITGELFF
>TRBJ2-6|TRBV5-4|-|once
TGTGCCAGCAGCTTGGAGAACGGAGGGAACGGGGCCAACGGCCTGACTTTC
CASSLENGGNGANGLTF
>TRBJ2-7|TRBV4-3|-|-
TGCGCCAGCAGCCAAGAGGAACCCGGTGGAGGGGTCCACGAGCAGTACTTC
CASSQEEPGGGVHEQYF
>TRBJ1-4|TRBV5-6|TRBD1|-
TGTGCCAGCAGCCAGGGGGGCAAGGTGACTGAAAAACTGTTTTTT
CASSQGGKVTEKLFF